A single sample gave rise to the 4 T cell receptor beta chains below, sequenced in a study of cytomegalovirus exposure and HLA in healthy donors. It was with 60 Vbeta and 13 Jbeta primers that the PCR ran. Clones were sequenced by immunoSEQ multiplex PCR, and TCRdb holds only the in-frame ones, with some missing. The table includes some 200,000 clones, 82% detected once. Sequencing used PBMCs. The receptors derive from a woman between 18 and 29 years old in good health and CMV-seronegative.

The chain uses TRBV28 and TRBJ1-1; 11 bases map to TRBD1. The CDR3 consists of 19 residues. Germline lookup yields CDR1 MDHEN and CDR2 SYDVKM. Trimming removed 6 bases from V and 6 bases from J; junction bases left unmatched: 21. CDR3 bases: TGTGCCAGCAGGTCTCCCACGGGACAGGGGGTCCGGGTTGGTCCTGAAGCTTTCTTT. The encoded protein is CASRSPTGQGVRVGPEAFF.

This rearrangement joins TRBV19 to TRBJ1-2; TRBD1 agrees at 8 bases. CDR3 length equals 13 residues. Trimming cost V 7 bases and J 3 bases; bases outside gene matches: 4. Per germline, CDR1 LNHDA and CDR2 SQIVND (reference sequence). The DNA of the CDR3 is TGTGCCAGTAACTCGGACAGGGACTATGGCTACACCTTC. It is translated as CASNSDRDYGYTF.

This sequence joins TRBV13 and TRBJ2-6; TRBD1 matches at 8 bases. J gave up 4 bases and V 5 bases, and 7 bases lay outside the gene matches. CDR1 is PRHDT, CDR2 FYEKMQ, per germline (reference sequence). CDR3 length equals 16 residues. Here the CDR3 reads CASSLRQGSGANVLTF. CDR3 bases: TGTGCCAGCAGCCTCCGACAGGGGTCCGGGGCCAACGTCCTGACTTTC. Looking up the rest from reference TRBV13 and TRBJ2-6 gives the full variable domain: AAGVIQSPRHLIKEKRETATLKCYPIPRHDTVYWYQQGPGQDPQFLISFYEKMQSDKGSIPDRFSAQQFSDYHSELNMSSLELGDSALYFCASSLRQGSGANVLTFGAGSRLTVL.

J is TRBJ1-2 and V is TRBV6-1, with D uncertain. The CDR3 length is 16 residues. Germline V gene data show CDR1 as MNHNS and CDR2 as SASEGT. V was trimmed by 0 bases and J by 4 bases, leaving 15 bases between them. The CDR3 region has the DNA TGTGCCAGCAGTGAAGCGGTGAGAGGGCTCCCCTATGGCTACACCTTC. This gives the protein CASSEAVRGLPYGYTF.